Listed below are T cell receptor beta chains from one sample, sequenced in a study of shared clonotypes between healthy human individuals. The table came from immunoSEQ multiplex PCR; TCRdb's copy has only in-frame clones and leaves some out. The table lists around 2,100,000 clones, just under 95% of them singletons. Sequenced: naive CD8+ T cells sorted from blood. The receptors were sampled from a young man in good health. The CDR3 runs from the conserved cysteine through the conserved F or W. D genes are given only for firm matches. Only part of the rows carry a size: once, few, many, or a class if the clone is expanded.

clone_size	d_call	j_call	v_call	cdr3_nt	cdr3_aa
.	.	TRBJ2-3	TRBV7-3	TGTGCCAGCAGCTTATACCCCAGAGCTAGCACAGATACGCAGTATTTT	CASSLYPRASTDTQYF
.	.	TRBJ2-7	TRBV28	TGTGCCAGCAGTCTATCTATGAACAGCTTGTACGAGCAGTACTTC	CASSLSMNSLYEQYF
.	.	TRBJ2-5	TRBV6-5	TGTGCCAGCAGTTACGGGGATGCCCAAGAGACCCAGTACTTC	CASSYGDAQETQYF
.	TRBD1	TRBJ2-7	TRBV6-5	TGTGCCAGCAGTTACGGGACAGGGGGCTACGAGCAGTACTTC	CASSYGTGGYEQYF
.	TRBD1	TRBJ2-5	TRBV18	TGTGCCAGCTCACCCAAGGACAGGGGCGGAGAGACCCAGTACTTC	CASSPKDRGGETQYF
.	TRBD2	TRBJ2-2	TRBV6-5	TGTGCCAGCAGTTACAGCGGGGGGGCTTCCGGGGAGCTGTTTTTT	CASSYSGGASGELFF
.	.	TRBJ1-4	TRBV14	TGTGCCAGCAGCCAAGACCAGGGGAAGGATGAAAAACTGTTTTTT	CASSQDQGKDEKLFF
.	TRBD1	TRBJ2-1	TRBV9	TGTGCCAGCAGCTCGTGGGACAGGTGGAATGAGCAGTTCTTC	CASSSWDRWNEQFF
once	TRBD1	TRBJ1-1	TRBV7-9	TGTGCCAGCAGCCCCACAGGGGGCGGTGAAGCTTTCTTT	CASSPTGGGEAFF
.	TRBD1	TRBJ1-2	TRBV10-2	TGCGCCAGCAGCGCGACAGGGGGTGGTGGCTACACCTTC	CASSATGGGGYTF
.	TRBD1	TRBJ2-7	TRBV29-1	TGCAGCGCCGCACAGGGGGCGGTCTACGAGCAGTACTTC	CSAAQGAVYEQYF
.	.	TRBJ1-4	TRBV7-9	TGTGCCAGCAGCGATTCGGACCCTAAATTTGAGAGTGAAAAACTGTTTTTT	CASSDSDPKFESEKLFF
.	.	TRBJ2-1	TRBV5-1	TGCGCCAGCAGCACCTTACAGGGATTGTCCTACAATGAGCAGTTCTTC	CASSTLQGLSYNEQFF
.	TRBD2	TRBJ2-5	TRBV30	TGTGCCTGGAGTGTACCACGCGGGAGGGGCCAAGAGACCCAGTACTTC	CAWSVPRGRGQETQYF
.	.	TRBJ1-5	TRBV19	TGTGCCAGTAGTGACTCCCTCTGGGGCAATCAGCCCCAGCATTTT	CASSDSLWGNQPQHF
.	.	TRBJ1-4	TRBV2	TGTGCCAGCAGGGCGTGGGATGAAAAACTGTTTTTT	CASRAWDEKLFF
once	.	TRBJ2-3	TRBV10-1	TGCGCCAGCAGTCATTTACTCGCAGATACGCAGTATTTT	CASSHLLADTQYF
.	TRBD1	TRBJ1-5	TRBV2	TGTGCCAGCAGAGCCGGGACAGGGATCCAGCCCCAGCATTTT	CASRAGTGIQPQHF
.	.	TRBJ2-7	TRBV13	TGTGCCAGCAGCTCCAGGGGGGAGGAGCAATACGAGCAGTACTTC	CASSSRGEEQYEQYF
.	TRBD1	TRBJ1-2	TRBV27	TGTGCCAGCAGTCCAGGGGGCAACTATGGCTACACCTTC	CASSPGGNYGYTF
.	.	TRBJ1-1	TRBV28	TGTGCCAGCTGCTTTGAGGCGGGGAACACTGAAGCTTTCTTT	CASCFEAGNTEAFF
.	TRBD2	TRBJ2-1	TRBV10-1	TGCGCCAGCAGTGAGGGCTGGCGGGAGGAATGGAATGAGCAGTTCTTC	CASSEGWREEWNEQFF
few	TRBD1	TRBJ2-7	TRBV19	TGTGCCAGTAGTCCACGGACAGGGACAGCCTACGAGCAGTACTTC	CASSPRTGTAYEQYF
.	.	TRBJ1-2	TRBV5-4	TGTGCCAGCAGCTTACCCCACAGTCTTCTCGACTATGGCTACACCTTC	CASSLPHSLLDYGYTF
.	TRBD2	TRBJ2-3	TRBV6-6	TGTGCCAGCAGTTTGAGCGGGGGCAGCACAGATACGCAGTATTTT	CASSLSGGSTDTQYF
.	.	TRBJ1-4	TRBV10-1	TGCGCCAGCAGTGAGCTTGAAAAACTGTTTTTT	CASSELEKLFF
.	.	TRBJ2-1	TRBV6-1	TGTGCCAGCAGCTGGCCGGGACTCCAAATGGAGCAGTTCTTC	CASSWPGLQMEQFF
.	TRBD1	TRBJ1-2	TRBV4-3	TGCGCCAGCAGCCAGGACCCCCAGGGGGCGGCTAACTATGGCTACACCTTC	CASSQDPQGAANYGYTF
.	.	TRBJ2-7	TRBV13	TGTGCCAGCAGCTTGTCGGACTCTAACGCAGAGCAGTACTTC	CASSLSDSNAEQYF
.	.	TRBJ2-2	TRBV6-1	TGTGCCAGCAGTGATGAAGGGGCGGTCGGGGAGCTGTTTTTT	CASSDEGAVGELFF
.	.	TRBJ2-2	TRBV9	TGTGCCAGCAGCGCGCACCCGGACCCCGGGGAGCTGTTTTTT	CASSAHPDPGELFF
.	TRBD1	TRBJ2-7	TRBV2	TGTGCCAGCCACGCGGGACAGGGCTACGAGCAGTACTTC	CASHAGQGYEQYF
.	.	TRBJ2-1	TRBV19	TGTGCCAGTAGTATCCTTTCGGGTAATGAGCAGTTCTTC	CASSILSGNEQFF
.	.	TRBJ1-3	TRBV6-6	TGCGCCAGCATTGAGGGGTCATCTGGAAACACCATATATTTT	CASIEGSSGNTIYF
.	TRBD2	TRBJ2-1	TRBV11-2	TGTGCCAGCAGCTTAATGGGAGCGGGAGGAAACTACAATGAGCAGTTCTTC	CASSLMGAGGNYNEQFF
.	.	TRBJ2-3	TRBV9	TGTGCCAGCAGCGTAGTATGGTCAGATACGCAGTATTTT	CASSVVWSDTQYF
.	.	TRBJ2-1	TRBV10-3	TGTGCCATCAGCGCGGACGGGCGGGATGAGCAGTTCTTC	CAISADGRDEQFF
.	TRBD2	TRBJ2-5	TRBV5-1	TGCGCCAGCAGCCCGGGACTAGCGGGAGAAGAGACCCAGTACTTC	CASSPGLAGEETQYF
.	TRBD1	TRBJ2-7	TRBV18	TGTGCCAGCTCCTCGGGACAGGGGGAGAGATACGAGCAGTACTTC	CASSSGQGERYEQYF
.	TRBD1	TRBJ2-1	TRBV15	TGTGCCACCAGCAGAGATCAGGGGGACAATGAGCAGTTCTTC	CATSRDQGDNEQFF
.	TRBD1	TRBJ1-1	TRBV6-1	TGTGCCAGCAGTGAATCGCTACAGGGGACCGACACTGAAGCTTTCTTT	CASSESLQGTDTEAFF
.	.	TRBJ2-7	TRBV6-5	TGTGCCAGCAGTTACCCGGGCTCCTACGAGCAGTACTTC	CASSYPGSYEQYF
.	.	TRBJ1-6	TRBV4-1	TGCGCCAGCAGCCAAGATGGTAGGTCCAGCTCCTATAATTCACCCCTCCACTTT	CASSQDGRSSSYNSPLHF
.	TRBD2	TRBJ2-3	TRBV10-3	TGTGCCATCAGTGAGTCGATGACTAGCGGGGGGGAAGATACGCAGTATTTT	CAISESMTSGGEDTQYF
.	.	TRBJ2-3	TRBV4-3	TGCGCCAGCGGATGGGTAGAGGGCACAGATACGCAGTATTTT	CASGWVEGTDTQYF
.	.	TRBJ2-3	TRBV6-5	TGTGCCAGCAGTTCCGTTGGAACAGATACGCAGTATTTT	CASSSVGTDTQYF